One and the same sample provided the 4 T cell receptor beta chains below, sequenced in a study of Tregs in tolerant kidney transplant recipients. Generated by immunoSEQ multiplex PCR, the TCRdb table keeps only in-frame clones and is missing some. The table records tens of thousands of clones, over 85% of them present only once. The specimen was CD4+ T cells from blood, collected before the transplant. These receptors were collected from a human donor who received a combined kidney and bone marrow transplant.

This clone was seen a single time. The chain recombines TRBV9 with TRBJ2-1; possibly TRBD1 for D (5 bases). The V and J ends lost 4 bases and 0 bases respectively, with 11 bases between them. Germline CDR1 reads SGDLS; CDR2 reads YYNGEE. This CDR3 spans 15 amino acids. The CDR3 coding sequence is TGTGCCAGCAGCAAATCAGGGCGCTCCTACAATGAGCAGTTCTTC. Translation gives CASSKSGRSYNEQFF.

In nucleotides, the CDR3 is TGCGCCAGCAGCCCGAAGACAGGGGGGACCTCTGGGGCCAACGTCCTGACTTTC. It encodes CASSPKTGGTSGANVLTF. This rearrangement joins TRBV5-1 to TRBJ2-6; 9 bases fit TRBD1. CDR3 length: 18 residues. CDR1 is SGHRS, CDR2 YFSETQ, per germline. Trimming removed 4 bases from V and 0 bases from J; junction bases left unmatched: 8.

This clone showed up just once. The chain combines TRBV30 with TRBJ1-2, with 8 bases fitting TRBD1. Germline assignment: CDR1 GTSNPN and CDR2 SVGIG (reference sequence). Losses at the gene ends were 4 bases for V and 7 bases for J; bases not matched to a gene: 14. This CDR3 contains 15 residues. This CDR3 is CAWIKHPGGGGGYTF. The CDR3 DNA sequence: TGTGCCTGGATAAAGCACCCAGGGGGCGGAGGTGGCTACACCTTC.

The chain employs TRBV4-1 and TRBJ2-7; D remains ambiguous. CDR1 is MGHRA and CDR2 is YSYEKL in the germline V gene. Trimming took off 4 bases at V and 5 bases at J, with 15 bases between the two ends. This CDR3 is built from 14 residues. The CDR3 DNA follows: TGCGCCAGCAGCCTCCCTCCGGAGAGTGACGAGCAGTACTTC. Translation: CASSLPPESDEQYF.